A selection of T cell receptor beta chains follows, all from one sample in a study of human T cells and chemical hapten exposure. TCRdb re-called the RACE reads through MiXCR, storing one row per CDR3 protein. This sample has approximately 71,000 distinct CDR3 sequences, with 9.8% found just once. This specimen was whole blood, taken in connection with sensitization to the hapten diphenylcyclopropenone (DPC). These receptors all stem from a woman in her 40s with alopecia areata. Some clones in this sample may be carry-over from other donors' samples. Both conserved end residues are part of each CDR3. A D gene is named only where the DNA matches it firmly.

CDR3 length,J gene,V gene,D gene,CDR3 protein
18,TRBJ1-1,TRBV5-1,TRBD1,CASSRTVPGQGGNTEAFF
12,TRBJ1-1,TRBV25-1,NA,CASSGSGGWAFF
14,TRBJ2-1,TRBV4-1,TRBD2,CASSRSGGAIEQFF
15,TRBJ1-2,TRBV18,NA,CASSRDRQANYGYTF
12,TRBJ1-1,TRBV29-1,NA,CSVVTPRTEAFF
15,TRBJ2-7,TRBV28,NA,CASSGTGLPPYEQYF
11,TRBJ1-1,TRBV11-1,NA,CASRRTGTAFF
13,TRBJ2-7,TRBV2,NA,CASRGDQAYEQYF
14,TRBJ2-7,TRBV5-1,NA,CASSYGTAAYEQYF
16,TRBJ2-3,TRBV7-2,TRBD2,CASSRSGGTSTDTQYF
16,TRBJ2-1,TRBV4-1,TRBD1,CASSQDDRGLNNEQFF
14,TRBJ1-1,TRBV6-1,NA,CASRLFGARPEAFF
17,TRBJ2-7,TRBV20-1,TRBD2,CSARAGTSGGDSYEQYF
16,TRBJ1-2,TRBV7-2,NA,CASSSRTELPFYGYTF
13,TRBJ1-2,TRBV6-2/TRBV6-3,NA,CASSYPLGGGYTF
12,TRBJ2-7,TRBV12-3/TRBV12-4,TRBD1,CASSSGQGNTYF